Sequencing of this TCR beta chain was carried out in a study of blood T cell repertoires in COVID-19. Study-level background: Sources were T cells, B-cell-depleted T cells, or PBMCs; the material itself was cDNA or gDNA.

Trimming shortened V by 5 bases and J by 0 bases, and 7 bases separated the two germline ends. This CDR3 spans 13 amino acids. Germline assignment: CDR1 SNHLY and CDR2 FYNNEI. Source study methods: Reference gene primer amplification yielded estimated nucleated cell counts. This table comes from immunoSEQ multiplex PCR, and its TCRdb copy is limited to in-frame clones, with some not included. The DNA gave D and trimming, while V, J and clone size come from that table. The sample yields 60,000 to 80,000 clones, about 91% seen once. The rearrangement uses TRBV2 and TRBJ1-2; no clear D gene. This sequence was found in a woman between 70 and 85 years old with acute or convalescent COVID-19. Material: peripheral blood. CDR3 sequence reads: CASSRATNYGYTF. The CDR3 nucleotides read TGTGCCAGCAGTCGAGCAACTAACTATGGCTACACCTTC.